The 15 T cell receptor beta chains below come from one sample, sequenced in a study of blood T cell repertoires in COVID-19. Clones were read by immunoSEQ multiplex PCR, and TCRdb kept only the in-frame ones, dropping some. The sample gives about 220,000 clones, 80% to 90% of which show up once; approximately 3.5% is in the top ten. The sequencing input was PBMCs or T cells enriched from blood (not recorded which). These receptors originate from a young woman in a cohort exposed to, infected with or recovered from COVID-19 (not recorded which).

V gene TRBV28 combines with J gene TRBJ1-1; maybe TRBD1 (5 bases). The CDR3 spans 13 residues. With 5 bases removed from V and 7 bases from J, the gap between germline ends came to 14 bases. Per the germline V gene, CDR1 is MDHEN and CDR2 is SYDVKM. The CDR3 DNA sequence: TGTGCCAGCAGTCTGGGGGGATTTATTGAAGCTTTCTTT. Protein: CASSLGGFIEAFF.

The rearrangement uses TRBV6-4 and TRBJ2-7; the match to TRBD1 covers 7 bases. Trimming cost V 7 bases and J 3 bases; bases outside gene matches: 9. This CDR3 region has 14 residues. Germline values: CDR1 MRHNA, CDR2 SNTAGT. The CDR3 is CASNLPGQLYEQYF. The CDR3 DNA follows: TGTGCCAGCAACCTTCCGGGACAGCTCTACGAGCAGTACTTC.

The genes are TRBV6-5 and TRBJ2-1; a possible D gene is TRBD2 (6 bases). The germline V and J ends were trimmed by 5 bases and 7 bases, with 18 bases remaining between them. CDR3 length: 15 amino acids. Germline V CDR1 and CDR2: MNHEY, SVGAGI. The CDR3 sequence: CASSLSAESGNEQFF. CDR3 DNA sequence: TGTGCCAGCAGTCTTAGCGCTGAAAGCGGGAATGAGCAGTTCTTC.

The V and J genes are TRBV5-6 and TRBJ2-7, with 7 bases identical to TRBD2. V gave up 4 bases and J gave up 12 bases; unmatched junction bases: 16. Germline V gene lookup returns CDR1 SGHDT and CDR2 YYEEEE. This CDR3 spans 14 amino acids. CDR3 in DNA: TGTGCCAGCAGCCCCGTTGCTAGCGGAAGGGACGGGTACTTC. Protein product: CASSPVASGRDGYF.

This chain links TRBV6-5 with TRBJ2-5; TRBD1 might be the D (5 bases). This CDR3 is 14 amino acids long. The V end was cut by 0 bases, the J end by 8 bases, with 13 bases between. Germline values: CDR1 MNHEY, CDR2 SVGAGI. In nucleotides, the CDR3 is TGTGCCAGCAGTTACTCGATACTTAGGGGAACCCAGTACTTC. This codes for CASSYSILRGTQYF.

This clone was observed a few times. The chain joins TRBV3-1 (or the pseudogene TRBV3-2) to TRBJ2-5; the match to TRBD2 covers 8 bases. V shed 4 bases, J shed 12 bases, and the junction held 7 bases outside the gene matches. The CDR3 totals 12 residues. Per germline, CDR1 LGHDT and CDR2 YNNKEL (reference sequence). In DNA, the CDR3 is TGTGCCAGCAGCCCGGGGGGGTGGTTCGAGTACTTC. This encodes CASSPGGWFEYF.

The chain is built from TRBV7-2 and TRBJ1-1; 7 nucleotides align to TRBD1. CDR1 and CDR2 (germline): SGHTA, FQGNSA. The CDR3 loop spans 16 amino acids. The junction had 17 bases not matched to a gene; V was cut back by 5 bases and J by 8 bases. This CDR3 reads CASSRTWGDRTIEAFF. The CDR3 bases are TGTGCCAGCAGCCGGACTTGGGGGGACAGAACAATAGAAGCTTTCTTT.

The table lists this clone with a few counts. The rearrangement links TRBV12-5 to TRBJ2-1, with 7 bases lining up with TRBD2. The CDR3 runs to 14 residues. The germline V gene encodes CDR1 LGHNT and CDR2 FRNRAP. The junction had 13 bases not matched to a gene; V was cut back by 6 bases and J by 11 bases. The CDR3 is CASGFTTSAVQQFF. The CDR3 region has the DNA TGTGCTAGTGGCTTCACAACTAGCGCAGTTCAGCAGTTCTTC.

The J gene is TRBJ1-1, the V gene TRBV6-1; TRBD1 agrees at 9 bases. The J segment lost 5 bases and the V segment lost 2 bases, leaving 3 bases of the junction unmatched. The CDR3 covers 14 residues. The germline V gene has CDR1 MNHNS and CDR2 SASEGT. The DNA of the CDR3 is TGTGCCAGCAGTGAAACAGGGGGCAAGACTGAAGCTTTCTTT. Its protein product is CASSETGGKTEAFF.

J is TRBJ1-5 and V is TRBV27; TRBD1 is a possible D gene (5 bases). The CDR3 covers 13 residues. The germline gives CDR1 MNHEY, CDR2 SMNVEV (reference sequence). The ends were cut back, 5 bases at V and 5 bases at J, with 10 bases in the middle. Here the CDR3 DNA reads TGTGCCAGCAGTCCCGGACACTATCAGCCCCAGCATTTT. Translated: CASSPGHYQPQHF.

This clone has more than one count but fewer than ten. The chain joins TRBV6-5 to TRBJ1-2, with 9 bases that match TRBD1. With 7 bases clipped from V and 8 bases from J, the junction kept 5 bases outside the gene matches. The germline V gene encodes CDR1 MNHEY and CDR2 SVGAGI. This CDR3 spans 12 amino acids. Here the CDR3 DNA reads TGTGCCAGCACTAGGGACAGGGCCGGCTACACCTTC. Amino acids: CASTRDRAGYTF.

CDR3 region: CASSERGGGDTQYF. The CDR3 region has the DNA TGTGCCAGCAGTGAAAGGGGGGGTGGAGATACGCAGTATTTT. This chain uses TRBV2 with TRBJ2-3, with a possible D match to TRBD2 (7 bases). This CDR3 has 14 amino acids. CDR1 and CDR2 from the germline V gene are SNHLY and FYNNEI. V lost 2 bases and J 5 bases, leaving 11 bases between the germline ends.

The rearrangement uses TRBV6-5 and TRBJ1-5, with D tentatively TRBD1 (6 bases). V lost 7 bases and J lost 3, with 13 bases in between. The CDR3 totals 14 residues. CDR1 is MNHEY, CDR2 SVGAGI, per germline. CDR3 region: CASITGRDNQPQHF. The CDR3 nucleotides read TGTGCCAGCATTACAGGGCGTGACAATCAGCCCCAGCATTTT.

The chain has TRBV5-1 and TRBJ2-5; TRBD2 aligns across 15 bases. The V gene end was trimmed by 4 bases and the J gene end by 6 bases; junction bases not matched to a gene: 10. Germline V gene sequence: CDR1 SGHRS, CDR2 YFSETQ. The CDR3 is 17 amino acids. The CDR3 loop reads CASSRWTSGGATKTQYF. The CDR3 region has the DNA TGCGCCAGCAGCCGATGGACTAGCGGGGGGGCGACGAAGACCCAGTACTTC.

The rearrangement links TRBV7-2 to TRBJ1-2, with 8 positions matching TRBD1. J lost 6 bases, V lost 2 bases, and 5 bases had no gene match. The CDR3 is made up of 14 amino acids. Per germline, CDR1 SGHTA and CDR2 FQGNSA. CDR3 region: CASSLTDRVDGYTF. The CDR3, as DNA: TGTGCCAGCAGCTTAACGGACAGGGTGGATGGCTACACCTTC.